This T cell receptor (beta chain) derives from a study of OX40 agonist ivuxolimab in advanced cancers. Study as a whole: Ivuxolimab, an agonistic anti-OX40 (CD134) antibody, was given to patients. Patients were treated with intravenous ivuxolimab, dosed at 0.01 to 10 mg/kg and infused every 2 weeks. Subjects had a mean age of about 61 years, with a range of 23 to 79; around 80% were male.

Trimming pared 3 bases from V and 5 bases from J, leaving 8 bases between. This CDR3 has 12 amino acids. CDR1 is SEHNR, CDR2 FQNEAQ, per germline (reference sequence). About this clone itself: Antigen unknown.

Whole-study results and caveats: No antigen was identified for the clonally expanded peripheral T cells.

Sequencing used immunoSEQ multiplex PCR; TCRdb keeps in-frame clones, though not all of them. This sample yields approximately 74,000 clones, of which approximately 90% are seen a single time; about 5.5% belongs to the top ten. The rearrangement uses TRBV7-9 and TRBJ2-7, with D possibly matching TRBD1 (5 bases). Sample: CD4+ or CD8+ T cells sorted from blood, taken in a trial of the OX40 agonist ivuxolimab. This TCR came from an adult with an advanced solid tumor such as melanoma, head and neck, liver or kidney cancer. CDR3: CASSFAGNEQYF. DNA of the CDR3: TGTGCCAGCAGCTTTGCAGGGAACGAGCAGTACTTC. The full variable domain, in which reference TRBV7-9 and TRBJ2-7 provide the parts outside the CDR3, is DTGVSQNPRHKITKRGQNVTFRCDPISEHNRLYWYRQTLGQGPEFLTYFQNEAQLEKSRLLSDRFSAERPKGSFSTLEIQRTEQGDSAMYLCASSFAGNEQYFGPGTRLTVT.